The next 19 T cell receptor beta chains were all read from a single sample in a study of T cell repertoires in cytomegalovirus infection (dated by TCRdb to the late 2010s). The treatment or condition label, as the study defines it: in vitro stimulation with specific CMV peptide epitopes to enrich CMV-specific T cells. No antigen is known for these receptors. Sequencer: Illumina HiSeq 1500. TCRdb redid the processing of the public reads, applying fastp at Q25 and MiXCR, and retained in-frame beta chains. Each CDR3 protein appears once, grouped with its most common genes and DNA. The sample contains about 770,000 distinct CDR3 sequences, 25% to 35% of them found a single time. Around 13% of the sample rests with the top ten. The sample was cultured CD8+ T cells from PBMCs, taken from culture after CMV antigen stimulation. The receptors here all came from a human donor in good health (CMV status not recorded). Some clones in this sample may be carry-over from other donors' samples.

This clonotype was observed a single time. The V and J genes are TRBV6-5 and TRBJ1-2, with D maybe TRBD1 (6 bases). Trimming removed 6 bases from V and 6 bases from J, with 17 bases in between. Germline V gene data show CDR1 as MNHEY and CDR2 as SVGAGI. The CDR3 totals 14 residues. In nucleotides, the CDR3 is TGTGCCAGCAGCGAAACAACAGGGATCGATGGCTACACCTTC. Encoded protein: CASSETTGIDGYTF.

The chain links TRBV13 to TRBJ2-3, with 8 bases identical to TRBD1. The ends lost 5 bases at V and 1 base at J; junction bases unmatched: 5. This CDR3 contains 15 residues. Per germline, CDR1 PRHDT and CDR2 FYEKMQ (reference sequence). In nucleotides, the CDR3 is TGTGCCAGCAGCGCGGACAGGGCGGGCACAGATACGCAGTATTTT. This translates into CASSADRAGTDTQYF.

This clonotype was counted between two and nine times. This sequence joins TRBV27 and TRBJ2-5, with D unresolved. Looked up from germline, CDR1 is MNHEY and CDR2 is SMNVEV (reference sequence). The germline V and J ends were trimmed by 7 bases and 7 bases, with 4 bases remaining between them. The CDR3 is 9 residues long. CDR3 in amino acids: CASKGTQYF. The DNA of the CDR3 is TGTGCCAGCAAGGGGACCCAGTACTTC.

The chain employs TRBV9 and TRBJ2-3, with 8 bases fitting TRBD2. Unmatched junction bases numbered 8, after V lost 4 bases and J lost 1 base. The CDR3 runs 16 residues. Germline lookup yields CDR1 SGDLS and CDR2 YYNGEE. The CDR3 loop is CASSQIGAGGTDTQYF. CDR3 DNA sequence: TGTGCCAGCAGCCAAATTGGAGCGGGGGGCACAGATACGCAGTATTTT. Full variable domain (rest looked up from reference TRBV9 and TRBJ2-3): DSGVTQTPKHLITATGQRVTLRCSPRSGDLSVYWYQQSLDQGLQFLIQYYNGEERAKGNILERFSAQQFPDLHSELNLSSLELGDSALYFCASSQIGAGGTDTQYFGPGTRLTVL.

Concerning this clonotype itself: This may be a read error: a much more frequent sequence differs by one nucleotide. The chain couples TRBV7-2 to TRBJ1-2, with 7 bases fitting TRBD1. The germline V gene encodes CDR1 SGHTA and CDR2 FQGNSA. The CDR3 loop spans 16 amino acids. DNA of the CDR3: TGTGCCAGCAGCTCCAAACCCTCGGGACAGCGTTATGTCTACACCTTC. This sequence encodes CASSSKPSGQRYVYTF.

J is TRBJ2-7 and V is TRBV6-2 or TRBV6-3, with D perhaps being TRBD1 or TRBD2 (5 bases each). Germline-derived CDR1 and CDR2 are MNHEY and SVGEGT. The CDR3 is 14 residues long. V was shortened by 7 bases and J by 1 base, with 14 bases between the two germline ends. The CDR3 nucleotides read TGTGCCAGCACCTGGGACCGGGCGTCCTACGAGCAGTACGTC. Protein: CASTWDRASYEQYV.

This clonotype was seen repeatedly, ten times or more. V and J are TRBV28 and TRBJ2-7; D gene uncertain. The CDR3 sequence is 14 residues long. V was pared by 3 bases and J by 2 bases, with 11 bases between. Germline values: CDR1 MDHEN, CDR2 SYDVKM. In DNA form, the CDR3 reads TGTGCCAGCAGTTTGAGACACTCAACCTACGAGCAGTACTTC. Translated: CASSLRHSTYEQYF. The full variable domain, in which reference TRBV28 and TRBJ2-7 provide the parts outside the CDR3, is DVKVTQSSRYLVKRTGEKVFLECVQDMDHENMFWYRQDPGLGLRLIYFSYDVKMKEKGDIPEGYSVSREKKERFSLILESASTNQTSMYLCASSLRHSTYEQYFGPGTRLTVT.

With regard to this clonotype: The junction departs from the called germline gene at one end, perhaps through a read error. The J gene is TRBJ1-2, the V gene TRBV11-1; possible D gene TRBD1, 5 bases. There are 14 residues in the CDR3. Germline lookup yields CDR1 SGHAT and CDR2 FQDESV (reference sequence). The CDR3 loop reads CVSDSSEGNYGYTF. In nucleotides, the CDR3 is TGTGTCAGCGACTCCTCCGAGGGGAACTATGGCTACACCTTC. The whole variable domain, remainder taken from reference TRBV11-1 and TRBJ1-2, is EAEVAQSPRYKITEKSQAVAFWCDPISGHATLYWYRQILGQGPELLVQFQDESVVDDSQLPKDRFSAERLKGVDSTLKIQPAELGDSAMYLCVSDSSEGNYGYTFGSGTRLTVV.

This clonotype was counted a few times. The chain has TRBV27 and TRBJ1-1, with D hard to call. In germline, CDR1 is MNHEY, CDR2 SMNVEV (reference sequence). Trimming left V 4 bases short and J 4 bases short, with 7 bases between. The CDR3 is made up of 12 amino acids. CDR3 nucleotide sequence: TGTGCCAGCAGTTCCACGCGCACTGAAGCTTTCTTT. Encoded protein: CASSSTRTEAFF.

J is TRBJ2-1 and V is TRBV9; no clear D gene. The CDR3 runs 16 residues. V lost 3 bases, J lost 4 bases, and 17 bases lay in between. Germline CDR1 SGDLS, CDR2 YYNGEE. The CDR3 coding sequence is TGTGCCAGCAGCGAGAAGGTGTTCGGACCGTACAATGAGCAGTTCTTC. The encoded protein is CASSEKVFGPYNEQFF.

This chain connects TRBV9 to TRBJ1-2, with D tentatively TRBD1 (5 bases). CDR1 SGDLS and CDR2 YYNGEE come from the germline V gene. V lost 0 bases, J lost 7 bases, and 13 bases lay in between. CDR3 length: 14 residues. The CDR3 DNA reads TGTGCCAGCAGCGTAGGGGACGGAGTTCGTGGCTACACCTTC. Translating it yields CASSVGDGVRGYTF.

The chain carries TRBV7-9 and TRBJ1-3; 7 bases match TRBD1. CDR1 SEHNR and CDR2 FQNEAQ come from the germline V gene (reference sequence). The CDR3 loop spans 16 amino acids. V was pared by 5 bases and J by 3 bases, with 10 bases of the junction left unmatched. The CDR3: CASSLGTASYGNTIYF. CDR3 coding DNA: TGTGCCAGCAGCCTAGGGACAGCCTCCTATGGAAACACCATATATTTT.

The chain couples TRBV6-1 to TRBJ2-7; 7 bases align to TRBD1. CDR1 MNHNS and CDR2 SASEGT come from the germline V gene. The CDR3 is made up of 16 amino acids. V was clipped by 8 bases and J by 3 bases; unmatched bases: 16. This chain's CDR3 is CASREQRTGIFYEQYV. The CDR3 DNA follows: TGTGCCAGCCGGGAACAAAGGACAGGAATATTCTACGAGCAGTACGTC.

This clonotype was seen repeatedly, ten times or more. The CDR3 nucleotides are TGTGCCAGCAGCTATCGAGGGACAGGGAATGAGCAGTTCTTC. Translated, it gives CASSYRGTGNEQFF. The rearrangement joins TRBV7-8 to TRBJ2-1, with 9 bases lining up with TRBD1. The CDR3 contains 14 residues. The germline V gene has CDR1 SGHVS and CDR2 FQNEAQ. V trimming: 4 bases; J trimming: 7 bases; junction bases outside the gene matches: 5.

This sequence joins TRBV7-6 and TRBJ2-7; TRBD2 agrees at 13 bases. Losses at the gene ends were 4 bases for V and 2 bases for J; bases not matched to a gene: 5. Germline V gene lookup returns CDR1 SGHVS and CDR2 FNYEAQ. There are 16 residues in the CDR3. This CDR3 is CASSSRLAGGPYEQYF. The CDR3 DNA reads as TGTGCCAGCAGCTCTCGACTAGCGGGGGGCCCCTACGAGCAGTACTTC.

This clonotype was counted between two and nine times. The chain couples TRBV7-6 to TRBJ2-1; TRBD1 agrees at 9 bases. CDR1 is SGHVS, CDR2 FNYEAQ, per germline. CDR3 length equals 15 residues. The V gene end was trimmed by 7 bases and the J gene end by 4 bases; junction bases not matched to a gene: 8. In DNA form, the CDR3 reads TGTGCCAGCACCTCGGGGACAGGGACTTACAATGAGCAGTTCTTC. Translated: CASTSGTGTYNEQFF.

This clonotype has a handful of counts. The DNA of the CDR3 is TGTGCCAGCAGTAAACAATCCCGACTAGTGCCGGGCATAGATGAGCAGTTCTTC. This encodes CASSKQSRLVPGIDEQFF. The genes are TRBV28 and TRBJ2-1; possibly TRBD2 for D (6 bases). Trimming removed 5 bases at V and 8 bases at J, with 28 bases between. Germline CDR1 MDHEN, CDR2 SYDVKM. The CDR3 is 18 amino acids.

The chain uses TRBV27 and TRBJ2-2; D may match TRBD1 or TRBD2 (7 bases each). There are 15 residues in the CDR3. The germline V gene has CDR1 MNHEY and CDR2 SMNVEV (reference sequence). Trimming cost V 4 bases and J 6 bases, with 15 bases left between them. The chain's CDR3 is CASSSTGRVPGELFF. CDR3 bases: TGTGCCAGCAGTTCGACAGGGAGGGTCCCCGGGGAGCTGTTTTTT.

This clonotype occurred a few times. The rearrangement links TRBV19 to TRBJ1-1, with D perhaps TRBD1 (5 bases). The CDR3 has 14 residues. V was trimmed by 5 bases and J by 7 bases, leaving 17 bases between them. Per the germline V gene, CDR1 is LNHDA and CDR2 is SQIVND (reference sequence). Here the CDR3 DNA reads TGTGCCAGTAGTCCCCGGCGACAGTTGAGTGAAGCTTTCTTT. This gives the protein CASSPRRQLSEAFF. Together with reference TRBV19 and TRBJ1-1, the CDR3 gives the full variable domain: DGGITQSPKYLFRKEGQNVTLSCEQNLNHDAMYWYRQDPGQGLRLIYYSQIVNDFQKGDIAEGYSVSREKKESFPLTVTSAQKNPTAFYLCASSPRRQLSEAFFGQGTRLTVV.